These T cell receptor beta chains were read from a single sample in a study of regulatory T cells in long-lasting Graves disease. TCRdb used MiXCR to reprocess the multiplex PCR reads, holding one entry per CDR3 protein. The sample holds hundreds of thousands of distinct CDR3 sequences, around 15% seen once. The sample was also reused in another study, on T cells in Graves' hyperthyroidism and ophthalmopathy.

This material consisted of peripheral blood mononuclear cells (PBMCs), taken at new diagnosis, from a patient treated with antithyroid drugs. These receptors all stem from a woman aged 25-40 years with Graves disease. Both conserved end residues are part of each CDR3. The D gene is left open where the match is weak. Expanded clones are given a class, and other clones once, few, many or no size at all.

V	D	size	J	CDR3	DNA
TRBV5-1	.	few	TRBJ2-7	CASSPGLRWTTYEQYF	TGCGCCAGCAGCCCCGGGCTGAGATGGACAACCTACGAGCAGTACTTC
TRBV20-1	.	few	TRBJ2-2	CSASKIGSDTGELFF	TGCAGTGCTAGTAAGATAGGTTCGGACACCGGGGAGCTGTTTTTT
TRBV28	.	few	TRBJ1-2	CASSSGPVYTF	TGTGCCAGCAGTTCCGGACCGGTCTACACCTTC
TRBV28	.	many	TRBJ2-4	CASSLMGAKNIQYF	TGTGCCAGCAGTTTAATGGGGGCCAAAAACATTCAGTACTTC
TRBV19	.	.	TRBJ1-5	CATRDGHYSNQPQHF	TGTGCCACCAGGGACGGACATTATAGCAATCAGCCCCAGCATTTT
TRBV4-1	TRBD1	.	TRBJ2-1	CASSKAQGADEQFF	TGCGCCAGCAGCAAGGCACAGGGGGCCGATGAGCAGTTCTTC
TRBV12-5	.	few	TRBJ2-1	CASGYSGVREQFF	TGTGCTAGTGGTTACTCGGGAGTACGGGAGCAGTTCTTC
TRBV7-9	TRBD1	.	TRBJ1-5	CASSLGSATGGNQPQHF	TGTGCCAGCAGCTTAGGGAGTGCCACAGGGGGCAATCAGCCCCAGCATTTT
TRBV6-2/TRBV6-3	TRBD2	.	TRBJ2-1	CASSAPGGSNEQFF	TGTGCCAGCAGTGCACCGGGGGGTTCCAATGAGCAGTTCTTC
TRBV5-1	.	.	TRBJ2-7	CASSFVGTYEQYF	TGCGCCAGCAGCTTTGTTGGGACCTACGAGCAGTACTTC
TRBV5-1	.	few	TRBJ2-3	CASSLVPVPPDTQYF	TGCGCCAGCAGCTTGGTTCCCGTGCCGCCAGATACGCAGTATTTT
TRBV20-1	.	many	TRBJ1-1	CSARDYNTEAFF	TGCAGTGCTAGAGATTACAACACTGAAGCTTTCTTT
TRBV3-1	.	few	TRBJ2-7	CASSRVPGREQYF	TGTGCCAGCAGCCGGGTCCCTGGTCGAGAGCAGTACTTC
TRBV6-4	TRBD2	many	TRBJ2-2	CASSLREQGGELFF	TGTGCCAGCAGTTTGCGGGAGCAGGGCGGGGAGCTGTTTTTT
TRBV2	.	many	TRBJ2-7	CASSEEWGRSYEQYF	TGTGCCAGCAGTGAAGAATGGGGCCGCTCCTACGAGCAGTACTTC
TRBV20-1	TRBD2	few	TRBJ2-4	CSDKAGGLAKNIQYF	TGCAGTGACAAAGCGGGAGGGCTAGCCAAAAACATTCAGTACTTC
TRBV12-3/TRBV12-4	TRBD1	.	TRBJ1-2	CASRETGDYGYTF	TGTGCCAGCAGAGAGACAGGGGACTATGGCTACACCTTC
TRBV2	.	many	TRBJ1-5	CASRWGANQPQHF	TGTGCCAGCAGGTGGGGGGCCAATCAGCCCCAGCATTTT
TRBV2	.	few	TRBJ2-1	CASSEYSDYLLGQFF	TGTGCCAGCAGTGAATATTCGGACTACCTATTAGGGCAGTTCTTC
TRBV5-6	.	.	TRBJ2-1	CASSLKSTVNEQFF	TGTGCCAGCAGCTTGAAATCAACGGTCAATGAGCAGTTCTTC
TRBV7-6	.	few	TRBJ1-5	CASSSEAGQPQHF	TGTGCCAGCAGCTCGGAAGCCGGACAGCCCCAGCATTTT
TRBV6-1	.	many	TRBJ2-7	CASSDLYEQYF	TGTGCCAGCAGTGACCTTTACGAGCAGTACTTC
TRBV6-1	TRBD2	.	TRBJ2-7	CASRRGLAPIYEQYF	TGTGCCAGCAGAAGGGGACTAGCACCGATCTACGAGCAGTACTTC
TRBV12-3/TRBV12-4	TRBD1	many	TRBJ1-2	CASDNSGTGTVNGYTF	TGTGCCAGCGATAATTCCGGGACAGGGACCGTGAATGGCTACACCTTC
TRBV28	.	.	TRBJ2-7	CASSLKDRRDAVYEQYF	TGCGCCAGCAGCCTCAAAGATCGCAGGGACGCGGTATACGAGCAGTACTTC
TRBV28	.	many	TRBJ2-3	CASRPGGTSTDTQYF	TGTGCCAGCAGACCCGGCGGGACTAGCACAGATACGCAGTATTTT
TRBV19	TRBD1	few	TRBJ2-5	CASSGTGGPRETQYF	TGTGCCAGTAGTGGGACAGGGGGCCCACGAGAGACCCAGTACTTC
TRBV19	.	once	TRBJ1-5	CASKPPRGNNQPQHF	TGTGCCAGTAAACCCCCACGGGGAAACAATCAGCCCCAGCATTTT
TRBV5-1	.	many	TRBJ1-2	CASSQWTSMDYGYTF	TGCGCCAGCAGCCAATGGACCTCAATGGACTATGGCTACACCTTC
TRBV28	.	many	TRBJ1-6	CASSPAGVGNSPLHF	TGTGCCAGCAGCCCCGCTGGGGTTGGTAATTCACCCCTCCACTTT
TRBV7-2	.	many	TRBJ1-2	CASSSDRSYGYTF	TGTGCCAGCAGCTCGGACAGATCCTATGGCTACACCTTC
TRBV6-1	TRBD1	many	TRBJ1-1	CASLGQGAVNTEAFF	TGTGCCAGCCTTGGGCAGGGGGCAGTGAACACTGAAGCTTTCTTT
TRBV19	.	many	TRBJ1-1	CASSRTGRDTEAFF	TGTGCCAGTAGTCGCACGGGACGGGACACTGAAGCTTTCTTT
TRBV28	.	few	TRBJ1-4	CASSPPLVRTWGKGEKLFF	TGTGCCAGCAGCCCCCCGCTGGTCCGGACTTGGGGGAAGGGTGAAAAACTGTTTTTT
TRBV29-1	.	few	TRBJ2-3	CSVSVVSGYTDTQYF	TGCAGCGTCTCCGTGGTTAGCGGTTACACAGATACGCAGTATTTT
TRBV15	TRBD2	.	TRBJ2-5	CATSRAGGSQYF	TGTGCCACCAGCAGAGCCGGGGGGTCCCAGTACTTC
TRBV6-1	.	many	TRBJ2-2	CASKRSGNTGELFF	TGTGCCAGCAAACGGAGCGGAAACACCGGGGAGCTGTTTTTT
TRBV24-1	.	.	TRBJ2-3	CATSNPLTDTQYF	TGTGCCACCAGTAACCCTCTCACAGATACGCAGTATTTT
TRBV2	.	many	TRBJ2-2	CASSGAASPNTGELFF	TGTGCCAGCAGTGGGGCAGCGAGCCCGAACACCGGGGAGCTGTTTTTT
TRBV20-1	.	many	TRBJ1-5	CSANILQGQPQHF	TGCAGTGCCAATATTCTACAGGGTCAGCCCCAGCATTTT
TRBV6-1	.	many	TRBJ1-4	CASTQNRDEKLFF	TGTGCCAGCACTCAAAACAGGGACGAAAAACTGTTTTTT
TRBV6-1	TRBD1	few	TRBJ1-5	CASSERTGLSNQPQHF	TGTGCCAGCAGTGAAAGGACAGGCTTATCCAATCAGCCCCAGCATTTT
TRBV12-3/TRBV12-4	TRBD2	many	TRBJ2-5	CASSVSGRETQYF	TGTGCCAGCAGTGTTAGCGGGAGGGAGACCCAGTACTTC
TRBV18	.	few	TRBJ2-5	CASSPPKGVETQYF	TGTGCCAGCTCACCACCGAAGGGGGTGGAGACCCAGTACTTC
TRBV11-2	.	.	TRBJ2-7	CASSLENSPIAEQYF	TGTGCCAGCAGCTTAGAGAACAGCCCGATCGCCGAGCAGTACTTC
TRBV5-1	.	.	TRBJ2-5	CASSLVSSGGETQYF	TGCGCCAGCAGCTTGGTCTCGTCAGGCGGGGAGACCCAGTACTTC
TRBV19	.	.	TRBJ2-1	CASSTRDKTYNEQFF	TGTGCCAGTAGCACCAGGGACAAAACCTACAATGAGCAGTTCTTC
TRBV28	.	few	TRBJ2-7	CASSFSSQGLIGREQYF	TGTGCCAGCAGTTTTTCCTCCCAGGGGCTGATTGGAAGAGAGCAGTACTTC
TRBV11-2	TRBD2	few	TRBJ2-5	CASSHGTRVDQETQYF	TGTGCCAGCAGCCACGGGACTAGAGTGGATCAAGAGACCCAGTACTTC
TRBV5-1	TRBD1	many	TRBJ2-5	CASSLGDSFQETQYF	TGCGCCAGCAGCTTGGGGGACAGCTTCCAAGAGACCCAGTACTTC